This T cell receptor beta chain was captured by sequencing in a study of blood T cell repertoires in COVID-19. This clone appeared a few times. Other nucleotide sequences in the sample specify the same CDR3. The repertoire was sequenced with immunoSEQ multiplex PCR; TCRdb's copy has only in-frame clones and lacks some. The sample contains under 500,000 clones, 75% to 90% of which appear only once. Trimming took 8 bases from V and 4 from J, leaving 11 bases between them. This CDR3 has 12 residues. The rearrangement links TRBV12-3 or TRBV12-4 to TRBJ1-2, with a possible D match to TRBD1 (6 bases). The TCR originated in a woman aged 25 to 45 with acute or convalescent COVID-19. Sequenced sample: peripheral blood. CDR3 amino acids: CASGQGGYGYTF. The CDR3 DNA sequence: TGTGCCAGCGGGCAAGGGGGCTATGGCTACACCTTC.